This TCR beta chain was identified in a study of cytomegalovirus exposure and HLA in healthy donors. PCR primers comprised 60 Vbeta and 13 Jbeta primers. Assay used: immunoSEQ multiplex PCR; TCRdb lists only in-frame clones, some missing. There are fewer than 250,000 clones in the sample; 65% to 80% occur only once, and around 1% lies in the top ten. A remark on this clone: Its antigen is undetermined.

Study-wide points: Presence/absence analyses took donor sequencing depth as roughly uniform.

CDR3 length: 17 residues. CDR1 is SEHNR, CDR2 FQNEAQ, per germline (reference sequence). The ends lost 1 base at V and 1 base at J; junction bases unmatched: 5. Nominal health characterized the donors when sampled, though unrecorded immune exposures were likely. The chain employs TRBV7-9 and TRBJ2-3, with 10 bases aligning to TRBD2. The material sequenced was PBMCs. This sequence was found in a woman in her 40s in good health and CMV-seronegative. CDR3 region: CASSLVAGTSGTDTQYF. The CDR3 bases are TGTGCCAGCAGCTTAGTGGCAGGGACTAGCGGCACAGATACGCAGTATTTT.